This paragraph reports one T cell receptor (beta chain). This sample was taken from a study of OX40 agonist ivuxolimab in advanced cancers. Study details: The patients' treatment was ivuxolimab, an agonistic anti-OX40 (CD134) antibody.

Sequencing was performed with immunoSEQ multiplex PCR; in TCRdb, only in-frame clones are kept and a portion is missing. The sample carries 50,000 to 55,000 clones, 81% recorded once. The V gene's germline CDR1 is SGHRS and CDR2 YFSETQ. Trimming removed 2 bases from V and 4 bases from J; junction bases left unmatched: 8. This CDR3 region has 16 residues. The clonotype comes from an adult with an advanced solid tumor such as melanoma, head and neck, liver or kidney cancer. This specimen was CD4+ or CD8+ T cells sorted from blood, taken in a trial of the OX40 agonist ivuxolimab. The chain carries TRBV5-1 and TRBJ2-3; 9 positions match TRBD2. This CDR3 reads CASSFLAGLSADTQYF. The CDR3 DNA reads TGCGCCAGCAGCTTCCTAGCGGGACTTTCGGCAGATACGCAGTATTTT.